This T cell receptor (beta chain) was observed in a study of quantifying T cell responses using KT2 cells. Study details: Reverse transcription used primers in the TCR alpha and beta constant regions.

The cDNA 3' end received a ligated oligonucleotide with a UMI. First-round PCR used about 4 cycles and beta primers RC1.1 and RC1.2 covering TRBC1 and TRBC2. TCRdb itself ran the UMI-ligation and nested PCR reads through MiXCR, one entry per CDR3 protein. Of some 34,000 distinct CDR3 sequences listed, about 9.3% are singletons. CDR3 length equals 20 residues. The germline V gene encodes CDR1 SEHNR and CDR2 FQNEAQ (reference sequence). J lost 1 base, V lost 5 bases, and 18 bases had no gene match. The source of this sequence is a human donor. The sample was PBMCs spiked with cells of the T cell clone KT2. V and J are TRBV7-9 and TRBJ2-2, with 8 bases matching TRBD1. The DNA of the CDR3 is TGTGCCAGCAGCCCAGGCCCCGGGACAGGTTCTTCGTGGAACACCGGGGAGCTGTTTTTT. Translated, it gives CASSPGPGTGSSWNTGELFF.